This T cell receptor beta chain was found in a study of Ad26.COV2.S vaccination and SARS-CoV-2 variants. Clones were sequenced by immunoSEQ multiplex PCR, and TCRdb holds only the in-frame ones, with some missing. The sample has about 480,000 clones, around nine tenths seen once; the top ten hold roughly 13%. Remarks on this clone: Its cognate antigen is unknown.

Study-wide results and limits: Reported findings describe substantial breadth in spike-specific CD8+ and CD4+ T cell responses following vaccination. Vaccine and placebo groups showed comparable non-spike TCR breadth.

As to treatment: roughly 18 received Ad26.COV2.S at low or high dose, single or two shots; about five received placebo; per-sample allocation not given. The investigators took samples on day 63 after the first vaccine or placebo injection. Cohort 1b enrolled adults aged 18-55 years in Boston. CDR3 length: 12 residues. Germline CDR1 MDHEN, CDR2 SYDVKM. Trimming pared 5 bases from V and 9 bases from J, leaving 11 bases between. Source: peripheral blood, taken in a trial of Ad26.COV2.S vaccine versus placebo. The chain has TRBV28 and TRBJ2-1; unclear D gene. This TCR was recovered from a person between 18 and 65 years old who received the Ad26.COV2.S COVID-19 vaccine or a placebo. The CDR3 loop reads CASSTARREQFF. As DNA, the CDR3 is TGTGCCAGCAGTACCGCTAGGCGTGAGCAGTTCTTC.